Included here is one TCR beta chain sequence, with context. Its antigen is undetermined. The data were taken from a study of T cell responses to AZD1222 COVID-19 vaccine. Across the study: Analyses pooled second doses at about 4 or about 12 weeks. Findings of the study overall: Clonal diversity may have been underestimated in mostly white British donors. Only six AZD1222 recipients tested seropositive at baseline.

Measured with immunoSEQ multiplex PCR; TCRdb has only the in-frame clones, and not every one. The sample consists of 100,000 to 150,000 clones, 92% of them appearing once. V dropped 3 bases and J dropped 7; count of bases not matched to a gene: 9. This CDR3 has 15 residues. Looked up from germline, CDR1 is SGDLS and CDR2 is YYNGEE. This TCR derives from an adult in good health. V and J are TRBV9 and TRBJ1-4; 7 nucleotides match TRBD1. The sequenced sample was peripheral blood, obtained on day 0 of AZD1222 vaccination. Written as DNA, the CDR3 is TGTGCCAGCAGCGCCGACAGGGAGGGTTTTGAAAAACTGTTTTTT. Encoded protein: CASSADREGFEKLFF.